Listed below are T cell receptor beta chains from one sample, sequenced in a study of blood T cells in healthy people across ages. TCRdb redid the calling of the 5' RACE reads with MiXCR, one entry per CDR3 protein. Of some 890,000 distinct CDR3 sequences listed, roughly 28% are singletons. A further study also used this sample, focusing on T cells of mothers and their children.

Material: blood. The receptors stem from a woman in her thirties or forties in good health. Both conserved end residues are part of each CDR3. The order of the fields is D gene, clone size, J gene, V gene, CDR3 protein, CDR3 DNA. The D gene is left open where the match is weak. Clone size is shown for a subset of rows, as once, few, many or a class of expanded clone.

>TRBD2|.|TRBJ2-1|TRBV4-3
CASSQEFRLVGGSSYNEQFF
TGCGCCAGCAGCCAAGAGTTCCGACTAGTGGGGGGGAGCTCCTACAATGAGCAGTTCTTC
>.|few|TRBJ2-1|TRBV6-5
CASSYSKYQGGYGNEQFF
TGTGCCAGCAGTTACTCGAAATATCAGGGGGGATATGGGAATGAGCAGTTCTTC
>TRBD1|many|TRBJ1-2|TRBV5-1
CASTPTGGYGYTF
TGCGCCTCCACCCCGACAGGGGGCTATGGCTACACCTTC
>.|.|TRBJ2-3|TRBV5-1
CASSKGEITDTQYF
TGCGCCAGCAGCAAGGGGGAGATTACAGATACGCAGTATTTT
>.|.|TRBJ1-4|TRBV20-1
CSASLGQFATNEKLFF
TGCAGTGCTAGCCTAGGACAGTTTGCAACTAATGAAAAACTGTTTTTT
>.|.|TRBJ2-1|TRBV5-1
CASSLEGGGLGNEQFF
TGCGCCAGCAGCTTGGAGGGGGGCGGCCTTGGGAATGAGCAGTTCTTC
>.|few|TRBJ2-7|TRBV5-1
CASTSGQTPYEQYF
TGCGCCAGCACCTCAGGACAGACCCCCTACGAGCAGTACTTC
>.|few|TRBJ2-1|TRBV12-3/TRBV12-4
CASSLVGWEQFF
TGTGCCAGCAGTTTAGTGGGGTGGGAGCAGTTCTTC
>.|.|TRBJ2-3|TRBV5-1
CASSESRDTFGATDTQYF
TGCGCCAGCAGCGAGAGCCGGGACACCTTTGGGGCCACAGATACGCAGTATTTT
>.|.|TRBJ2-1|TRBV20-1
CSARDRPSGTHSYNEQFF
TGCAGTGCTAGAGATCGCCCCTCCGGGACACACTCCTACAATGAGCAGTTCTTC
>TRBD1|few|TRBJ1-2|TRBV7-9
CASSFPGQGALGYTF
TGTGCCAGCAGCTTCCCGGGACAGGGGGCTTTAGGCTACACCTTC
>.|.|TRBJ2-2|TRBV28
CASRPGVTGELFF
TGTGCCAGCAGGCCCGGTGTCACCGGGGAGCTGTTTTTT